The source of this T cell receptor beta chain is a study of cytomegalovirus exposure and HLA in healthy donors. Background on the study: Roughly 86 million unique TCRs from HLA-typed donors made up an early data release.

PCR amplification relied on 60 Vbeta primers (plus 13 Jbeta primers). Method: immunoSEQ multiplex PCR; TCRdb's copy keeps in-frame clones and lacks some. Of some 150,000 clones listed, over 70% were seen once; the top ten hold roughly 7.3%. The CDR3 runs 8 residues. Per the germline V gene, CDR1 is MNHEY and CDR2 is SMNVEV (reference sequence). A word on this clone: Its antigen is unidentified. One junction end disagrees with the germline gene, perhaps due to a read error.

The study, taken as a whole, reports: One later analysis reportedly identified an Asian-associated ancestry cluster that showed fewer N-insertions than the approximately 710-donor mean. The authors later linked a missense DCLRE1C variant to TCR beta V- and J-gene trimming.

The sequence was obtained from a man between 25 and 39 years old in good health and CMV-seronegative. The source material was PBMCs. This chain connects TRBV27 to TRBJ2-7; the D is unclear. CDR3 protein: CASAVPDF. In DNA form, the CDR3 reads TGTGCCAGCGCGGTACCGGACTTC.